This T cell receptor (beta chain) comes out of a study of blood T cell repertoires in COVID-19 (TCRdb year 2020). Regarding the complete study: Samples from collaborators originated in the United States, Italy and Spain and spanned both the acute and convalescent phases of COVID-19. The material from the prospective study consisted of cDNA or gDNA derived from T cells, B-cell-depleted T cells, or PBMCs. The repertoires were made available in a free public database intended to serve as a resource for research on the immune response to SARS-CoV-2. The dataset comprised deeply sampled blood TCRbeta repertoires from subjects exposed to, actively infected with, or recovered from COVID-19. Sample metadata almost always included a de-identified subject ID, COVID-19 status, age in years and sex. The samples were drawn from two sources: the first 160 participants of the ongoing ImmuneRACE study, and 1,200 or so subjects contributed by 6 global collaborators. HLA class I and class II types, where available, came from metadata supplied by the sample provider rather than from assay-based typing.

Participants in the prospective study were aged about 18 to 95 years, lived in 20 to 25 United States geographic areas, and enrolled through a virtual design. In the prospective study, participants were assigned to cohorts based on the clinical history participants reported in a screening survey and a study questionnaire. For ImmuneRACE Cohort 3, a participant was defined as recovered based on two consecutive negative NP/OP PCR tests, clearance by a healthcare professional, or resolution of symptoms. Mobile phlebotomists in the prospective study collected whole blood, serum and a nasopharyngeal or oropharyngeal swab from every participant. Over a roughly two-month period, participants in the prospective study had the option of providing additional blood draws and questionnaires. Blood samples from the prospective study were shipped frozen or at room temperature prior to DNA extraction. Details on this clone: The antigen this receptor binds is unknown. Per-nucleotide qualities are absent, and no much larger clonotype sits a single base away.

Including the terminal cysteine and phenylalanine, the CDR3 comprises 13 residues. The only DNA kept is the CDR3, 39 bases in frame from the first base. The trim is 7 bases for V and 1 base for J, with a gap of 13 bases between the germline ends. From a lookup of the germline V gene, CDR1 and CDR2 are SQVTM and ANQGSEA. Findings and caveats that apply to the study as a whole: The amount of clinical and demographic metadata varied by source and participant and was provided uncurated.

TCRbeta CDR3 regions were amplified from genomic DNA by means of the immunoSEQ Assay, a bias-controlled multiplex PCR. As for the authors' bioinformatics: Within the assay, amplification of reference gene primers was used to estimate how many nucleated cells each sample contained. Sequence reads were collapsed and filtered to measure the absolute abundance of every unique TCRbeta CDR3 rearrangement. For each sample, productive Simpson clonality was calculated as the square root of Simpson's diversity index across productive rearrangements. Held by TCRdb, this immuneACCESS table contains in-frame sequences only and omits some clones. Under half of the omission traces to an unresolved V gene where checked; the cause of the rest is unknown. That table supplies the V and J calls and clone size; D and trimming were determined from the DNA. This sample lists over 300,000 clones; around 85% were detected once. 2.2% of the sample belongs to the ten largest clones.

This TCR was sampled from a man aged 30 to 45 who had recovered from COVID-19. The rearrangement joined TRBV29-1 to TRBJ1-1; possibly the D gene is TRBD1, per 5 matching bases. The sequencing input was PBMCs or T cells enriched from blood (not recorded which). DNA sequence: TGCAGCGCCCGGGTCCAGGGGAACACTGAAGCTTTCTTT. Translated, it reads CSARVQGNTEAFF.